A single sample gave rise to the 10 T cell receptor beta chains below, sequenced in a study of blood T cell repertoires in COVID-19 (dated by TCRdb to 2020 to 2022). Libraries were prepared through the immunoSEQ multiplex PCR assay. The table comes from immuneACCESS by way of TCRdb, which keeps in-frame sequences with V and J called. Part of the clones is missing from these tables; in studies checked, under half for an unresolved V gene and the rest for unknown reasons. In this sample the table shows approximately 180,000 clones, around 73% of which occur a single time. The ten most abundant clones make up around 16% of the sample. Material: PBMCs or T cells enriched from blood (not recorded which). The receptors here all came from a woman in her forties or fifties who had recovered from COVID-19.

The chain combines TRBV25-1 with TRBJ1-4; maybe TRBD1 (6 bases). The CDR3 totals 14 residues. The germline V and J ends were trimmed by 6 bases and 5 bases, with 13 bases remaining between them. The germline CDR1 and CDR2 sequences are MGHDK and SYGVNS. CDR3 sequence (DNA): TGTGCCAGCAGGTCGGACAGAGGAAATGAAAAACTGTTTTTT. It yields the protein CASRSDRGNEKLFF.

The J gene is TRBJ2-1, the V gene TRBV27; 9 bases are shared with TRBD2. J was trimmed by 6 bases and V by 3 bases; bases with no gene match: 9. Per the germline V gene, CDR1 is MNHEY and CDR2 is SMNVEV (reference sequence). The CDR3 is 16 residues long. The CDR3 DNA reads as TGTGCCAGCAGTTTTGTAGCGGGGGACCCCTCCAATGAGCAGTTCTTC. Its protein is CASSFVAGDPSNEQFF.

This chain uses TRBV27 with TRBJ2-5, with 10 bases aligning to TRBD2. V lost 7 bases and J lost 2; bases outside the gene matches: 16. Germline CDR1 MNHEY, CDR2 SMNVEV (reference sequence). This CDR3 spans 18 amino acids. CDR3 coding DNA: TGTGCCAGCACCGTGGAGTCGTACCCGACTAGCGGGCAAGAGACCCAGTACTTC. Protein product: CASTVESYPTSGQETQYF.

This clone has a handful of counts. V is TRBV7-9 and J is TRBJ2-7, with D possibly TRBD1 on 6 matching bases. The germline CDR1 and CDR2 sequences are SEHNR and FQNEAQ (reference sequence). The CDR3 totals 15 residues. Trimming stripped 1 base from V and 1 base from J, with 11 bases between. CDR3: CASSLVWTDSYEQYF. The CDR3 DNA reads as TGTGCCAGCAGCTTAGTATGGACAGATTCCTACGAGCAGTACTTC.

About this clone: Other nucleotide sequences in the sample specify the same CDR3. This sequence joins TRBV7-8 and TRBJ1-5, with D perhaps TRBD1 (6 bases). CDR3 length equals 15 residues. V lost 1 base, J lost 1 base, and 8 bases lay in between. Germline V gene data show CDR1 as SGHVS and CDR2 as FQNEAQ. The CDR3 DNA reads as TGTGCCAGCAGCTTAGACAGGGTCAGCAATCAGCCCCAGCATTTT. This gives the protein CASSLDRVSNQPQHF.

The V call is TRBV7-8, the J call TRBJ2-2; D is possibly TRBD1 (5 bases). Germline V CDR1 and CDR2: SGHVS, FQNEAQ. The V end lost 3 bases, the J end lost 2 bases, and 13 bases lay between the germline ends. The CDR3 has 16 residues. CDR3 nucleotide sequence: TGTGCCAGCAGCTTCGTCCAGGGTTTTAACACCGGGGAGCTGTTTTTT. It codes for CASSFVQGFNTGELFF.

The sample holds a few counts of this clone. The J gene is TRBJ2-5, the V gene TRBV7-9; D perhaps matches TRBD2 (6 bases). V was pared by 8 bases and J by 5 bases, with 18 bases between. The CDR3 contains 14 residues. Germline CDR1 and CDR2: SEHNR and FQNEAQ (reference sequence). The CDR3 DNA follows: TGTGCCAGCTGTCTCGGAGGGGCGCGGGAGACCCAGTACTTC. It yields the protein CASCLGGARETQYF.

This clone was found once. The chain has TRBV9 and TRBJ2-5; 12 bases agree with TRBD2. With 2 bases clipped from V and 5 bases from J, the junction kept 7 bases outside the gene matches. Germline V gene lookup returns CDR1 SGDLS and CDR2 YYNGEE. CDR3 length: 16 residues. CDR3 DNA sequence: TGTGCCAGCAGCGTCCCGCAGACTAGCGGGAGTGAGACCCAGTACTTC. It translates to CASSVPQTSGSETQYF.

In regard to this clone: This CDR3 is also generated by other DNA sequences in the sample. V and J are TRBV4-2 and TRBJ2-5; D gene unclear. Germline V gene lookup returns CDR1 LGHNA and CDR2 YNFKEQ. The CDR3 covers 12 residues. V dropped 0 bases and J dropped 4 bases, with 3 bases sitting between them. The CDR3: CASSQDRETQYF. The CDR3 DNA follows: TGTGCCAGCAGCCAAGATAGAGAGACCCAGTACTTC.

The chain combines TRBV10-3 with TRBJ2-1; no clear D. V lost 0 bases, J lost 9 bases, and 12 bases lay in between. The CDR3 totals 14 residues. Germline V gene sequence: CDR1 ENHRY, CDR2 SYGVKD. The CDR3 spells CAISESSANGEQFF. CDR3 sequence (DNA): TGTGCCATCAGTGAGTCGTCCGCGAACGGTGAGCAGTTCTTC.